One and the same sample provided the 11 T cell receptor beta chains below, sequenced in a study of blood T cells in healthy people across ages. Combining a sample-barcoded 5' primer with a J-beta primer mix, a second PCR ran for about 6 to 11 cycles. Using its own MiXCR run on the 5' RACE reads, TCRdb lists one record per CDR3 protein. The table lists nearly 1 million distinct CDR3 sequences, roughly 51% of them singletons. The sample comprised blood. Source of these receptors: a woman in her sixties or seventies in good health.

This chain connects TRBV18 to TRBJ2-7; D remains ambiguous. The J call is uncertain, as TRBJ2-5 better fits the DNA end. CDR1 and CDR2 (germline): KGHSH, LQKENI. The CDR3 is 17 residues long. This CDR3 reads CASSPEVLQQSKETQYF. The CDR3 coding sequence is TGTGCCAGCTCACCAGAGGTTTTACAGCAATCCAAAGAGACCCAGTACTTC.

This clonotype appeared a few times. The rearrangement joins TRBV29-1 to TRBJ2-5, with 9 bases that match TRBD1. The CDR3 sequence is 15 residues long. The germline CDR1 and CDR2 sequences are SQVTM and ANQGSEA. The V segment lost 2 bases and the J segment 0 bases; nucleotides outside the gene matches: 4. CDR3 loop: CSVEKRQGDQETQYF. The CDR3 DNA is TGCAGCGTTGAAAAGAGACAGGGGGACCAAGAGACCCAGTACTTC.

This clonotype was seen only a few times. CDR3 residues: CAIRKQDLHGDTQYF. CDR3 DNA: TGTGCCATCAGGAAACAGGACCTTCACGGAGATACGCAGTATTTT. This chain uses TRBV10-3 with TRBJ2-3; D possibly corresponds to TRBD1 (5 bases). From germline, CDR1 is ENHRY and CDR2 SYGVKD. V was shortened by 6 bases and J by 5 bases, with 18 bases between the two germline ends. The CDR3 loop spans 15 amino acids.

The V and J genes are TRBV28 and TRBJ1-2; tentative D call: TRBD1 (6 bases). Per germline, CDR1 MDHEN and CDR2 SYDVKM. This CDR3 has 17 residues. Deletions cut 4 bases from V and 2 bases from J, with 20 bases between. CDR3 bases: TGTGCCAGCAGTTCGCCCCCTCCGGACAGAGGAAACTATGGCTACACCTTC. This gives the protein CASSSPPPDRGNYGYTF.

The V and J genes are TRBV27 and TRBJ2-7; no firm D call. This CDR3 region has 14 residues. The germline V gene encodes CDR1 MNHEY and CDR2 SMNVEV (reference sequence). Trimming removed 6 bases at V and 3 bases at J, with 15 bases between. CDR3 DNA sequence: TGTGCCAGCAGCTTCAGAGGCCCCGGCTACGAGCAGTACTTC. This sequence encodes CASSFRGPGYEQYF.

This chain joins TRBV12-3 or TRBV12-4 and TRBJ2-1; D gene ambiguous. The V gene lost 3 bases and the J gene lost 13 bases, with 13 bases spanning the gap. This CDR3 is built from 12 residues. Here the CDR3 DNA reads TGTGCCAGCAGTTTGAACTCCTGGCTTCAGTTCTTC. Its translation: CASSLNSWLQFF.

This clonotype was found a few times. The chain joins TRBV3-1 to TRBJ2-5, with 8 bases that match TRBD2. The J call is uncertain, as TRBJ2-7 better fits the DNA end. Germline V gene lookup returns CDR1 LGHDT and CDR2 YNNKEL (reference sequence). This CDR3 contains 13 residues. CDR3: CAALSGKWYEQYF. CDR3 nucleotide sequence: TGTGCCGCACTTAGCGGGAAGTGGTACGAGCAGTACTTC.

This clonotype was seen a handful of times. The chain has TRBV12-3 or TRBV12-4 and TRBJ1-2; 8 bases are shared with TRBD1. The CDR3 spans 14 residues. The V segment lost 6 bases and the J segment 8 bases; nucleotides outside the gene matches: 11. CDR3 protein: CASSTGTGLWGYTF. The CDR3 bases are TGTGCCAGCAGCACCGGGACAGGTCTTTGGGGCTACACCTTC.

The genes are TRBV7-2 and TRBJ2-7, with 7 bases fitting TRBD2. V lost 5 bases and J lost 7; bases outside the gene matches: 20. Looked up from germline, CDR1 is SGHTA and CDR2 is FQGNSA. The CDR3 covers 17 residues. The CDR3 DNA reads TGTGCCAGCAGCCCGGGCTTAAGGACAAGAGTCGGGGGGGAGCAGTACTTC. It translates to CASSPGLRTRVGGEQYF.

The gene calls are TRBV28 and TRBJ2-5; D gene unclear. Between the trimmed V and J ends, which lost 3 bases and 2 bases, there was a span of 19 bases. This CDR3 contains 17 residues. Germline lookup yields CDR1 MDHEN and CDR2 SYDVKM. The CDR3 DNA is TGTGCCAGCAGTTTCCCATACCCCGACGGATTACAAGAGACCCAGTACTTC. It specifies CASSFPYPDGLQETQYF.

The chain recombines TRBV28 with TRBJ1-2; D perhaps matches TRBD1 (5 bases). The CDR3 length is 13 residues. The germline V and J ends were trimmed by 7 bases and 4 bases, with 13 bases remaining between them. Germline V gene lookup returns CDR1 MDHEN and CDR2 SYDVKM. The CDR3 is CASTSGATYGYTF. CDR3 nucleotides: TGTGCCAGCACCTCCGGGGCTACCTATGGCTACACCTTC.